Below, one TCR beta chain is given with its context. CDR1 and CDR2 from the germline V gene are SGHTA and FQGNSA. Trimming took 5 bases from V and 4 from J; bases not matched to a gene: 5. The CDR3 covers 15 residues. This specimen comes from a study of type 1 regulatory T cells. Study summary: T-allo10 is a Tr1-enriched, alloantigen-specific CD4 T cell product made in vitro.

One entry per CDR3 protein, called by TCRdb with MiXCR from the reads. The sample gives 90,000 to 100,000 distinct CDR3 sequences, roughly 31% of which show up once; 2% to 2.5% is in the top ten. The rearrangement links TRBV7-2 to TRBJ1-5, with 10 bases matching TRBD1. Material: CD4+ T cells, either the whole sample or a sorted fraction (not recorded which). The sequence derives from a human donor in good health. As DNA, the CDR3 is TGTGCCAGCAGCCTCAGGACAGGGGGGAATCAGCCCCAGCATTTT. Translating gives CASSLRTGGNQPQHF.